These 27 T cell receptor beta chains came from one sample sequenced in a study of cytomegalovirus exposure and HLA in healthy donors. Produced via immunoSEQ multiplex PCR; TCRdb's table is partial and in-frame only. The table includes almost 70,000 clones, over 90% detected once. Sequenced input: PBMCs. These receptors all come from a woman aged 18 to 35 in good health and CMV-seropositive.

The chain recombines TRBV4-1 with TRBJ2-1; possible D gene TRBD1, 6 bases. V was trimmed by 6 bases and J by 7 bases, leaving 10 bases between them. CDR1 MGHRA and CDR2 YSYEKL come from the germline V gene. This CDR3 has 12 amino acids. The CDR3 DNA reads TGCGCCAGCAGGAACCAGGGGAATGAGCAGTTCTTC. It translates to CASRNQGNEQFF.

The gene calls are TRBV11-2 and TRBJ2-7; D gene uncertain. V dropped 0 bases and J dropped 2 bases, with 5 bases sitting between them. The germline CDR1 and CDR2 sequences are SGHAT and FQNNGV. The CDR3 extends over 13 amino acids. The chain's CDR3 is CASSLEQTYEQYF. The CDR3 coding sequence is TGTGCCAGCAGCTTAGAGCAGACCTACGAGCAGTACTTC. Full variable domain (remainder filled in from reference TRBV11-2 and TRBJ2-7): EAGVAQSPRYKIIEKRQSVAFWCNPISGHATLYWYQQILGQGPKLLIQFQNNGVVDDSQLPKDRFSAERLKGVDSTLKIQPAKLEDSAVYLCASSLEQTYEQYFGPGTRLTVT.

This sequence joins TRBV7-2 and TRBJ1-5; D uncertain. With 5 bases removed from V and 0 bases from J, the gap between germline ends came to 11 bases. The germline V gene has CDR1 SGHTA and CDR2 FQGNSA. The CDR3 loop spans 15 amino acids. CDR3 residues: CASSPRGHSNQPQHF. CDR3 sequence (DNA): TGTGCCAGCAGCCCCCGTGGCCATAGCAATCAGCCCCAGCATTTT. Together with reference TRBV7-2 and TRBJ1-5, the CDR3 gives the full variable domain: GAGVSQSPSNKVTEKGKDVELRCDPISGHTALYWYRQSLGQGLEFLIYFQGNSAPDKSGLPSDRFSAERTGGSVSTLTIQRTQQEDSAVYLCASSPRGHSNQPQHFGDGTRLSIL.

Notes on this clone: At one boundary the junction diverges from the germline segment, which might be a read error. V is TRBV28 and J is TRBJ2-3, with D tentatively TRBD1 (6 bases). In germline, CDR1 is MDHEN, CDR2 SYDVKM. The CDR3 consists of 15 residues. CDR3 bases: TGTGCCAGCAGAAACGCGGGCCAGGGGACGGCCACCCAGGATTTT. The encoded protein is CASRNAGQGTATQDF.

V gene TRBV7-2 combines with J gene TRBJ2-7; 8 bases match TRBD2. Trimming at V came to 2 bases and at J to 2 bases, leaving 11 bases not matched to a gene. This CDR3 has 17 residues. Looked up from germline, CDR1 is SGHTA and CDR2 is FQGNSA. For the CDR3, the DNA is TGTGCCAGCAGCTTAATCGGGCTAGCGGGCCATACCTACGAGCAGTACTTC. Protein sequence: CASSLIGLAGHTYEQYF.

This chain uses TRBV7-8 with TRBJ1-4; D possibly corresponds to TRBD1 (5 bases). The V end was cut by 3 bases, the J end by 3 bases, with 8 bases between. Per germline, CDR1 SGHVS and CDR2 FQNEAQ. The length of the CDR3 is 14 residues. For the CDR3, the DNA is TGTGCCAGCAGCTTGTGGGGGGCTAATGAAAAACTGTTTTTT. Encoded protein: CASSLWGANEKLFF.

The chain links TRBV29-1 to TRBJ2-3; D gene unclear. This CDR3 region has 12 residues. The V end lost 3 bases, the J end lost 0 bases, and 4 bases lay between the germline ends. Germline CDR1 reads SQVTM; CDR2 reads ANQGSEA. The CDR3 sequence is CSVDPSTDTQYF. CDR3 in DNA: TGCAGCGTTGACCCTAGCACAGATACGCAGTATTTT.

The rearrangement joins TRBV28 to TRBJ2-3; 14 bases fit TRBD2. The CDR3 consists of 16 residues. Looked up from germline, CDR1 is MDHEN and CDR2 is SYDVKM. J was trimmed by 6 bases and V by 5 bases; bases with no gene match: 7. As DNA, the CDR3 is TGTGCCAGCAGTCCGGGACTAGCGGGAGAAGTGGATACGCAGTATTTT. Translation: CASSPGLAGEVDTQYF.

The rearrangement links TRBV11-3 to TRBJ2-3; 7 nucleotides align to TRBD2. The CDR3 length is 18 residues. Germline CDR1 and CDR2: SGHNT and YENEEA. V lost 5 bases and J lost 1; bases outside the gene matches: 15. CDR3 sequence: CASSVSFSGIGGTDTQYF. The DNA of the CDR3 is TGTGCCAGCAGCGTTAGTTTCAGCGGGATCGGTGGCACAGATACGCAGTATTTT.

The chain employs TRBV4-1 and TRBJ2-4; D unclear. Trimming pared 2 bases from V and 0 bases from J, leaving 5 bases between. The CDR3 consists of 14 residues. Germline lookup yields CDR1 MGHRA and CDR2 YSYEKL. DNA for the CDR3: TGCGCCAGCAGCCAACCATTAGCCAAAAACATTCAGTACTTC. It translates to CASSQPLAKNIQYF.

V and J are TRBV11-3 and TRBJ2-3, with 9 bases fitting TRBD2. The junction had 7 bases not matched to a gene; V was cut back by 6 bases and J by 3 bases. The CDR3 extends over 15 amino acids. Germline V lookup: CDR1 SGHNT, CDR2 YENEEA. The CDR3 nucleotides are TGTGCCAGCAGTTCCAGGACTAGCGAGACAGATACGCAGTATTTT. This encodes CASSSRTSETDTQYF.

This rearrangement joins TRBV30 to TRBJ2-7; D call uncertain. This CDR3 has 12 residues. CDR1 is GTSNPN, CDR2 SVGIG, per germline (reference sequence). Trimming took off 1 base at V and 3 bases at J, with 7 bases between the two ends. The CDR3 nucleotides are TGTGCCTGGAGTGCTGGAGTCTACGAGCAGTACTTC. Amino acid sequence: CAWSAGVYEQYF.

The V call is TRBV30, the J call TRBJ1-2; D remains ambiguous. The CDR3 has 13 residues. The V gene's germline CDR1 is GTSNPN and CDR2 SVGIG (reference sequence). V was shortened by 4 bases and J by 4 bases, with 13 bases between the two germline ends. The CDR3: CAWNSMGGYGYTF. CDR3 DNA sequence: TGTGCCTGGAATTCGATGGGAGGCTATGGCTACACCTTC.

As DNA, the CDR3 is TGTGCCAGCAGCTCGGGACTCCCACGGGACACCGGGGAGCTGTTTTTT. Translated, it gives CASSSGLPRDTGELFF. The genes are TRBV5-4 and TRBJ2-2, with D perhaps TRBD2 (6 bases). Germline V gene lookup returns CDR1 SGHNT and CDR2 YYREEE (reference sequence). The CDR3 covers 16 residues. V gave up 3 bases and J gave up 3 bases, with 15 bases separating them. Full variable domain (missing parts from reference TRBV5-4 and TRBJ2-2): ETGVTQSPTHLIKTRGQQVTLRCSSQSGHNTVSWYQQALGQGPQFIFQYYREEENGRGNFPPRFSGLQFPNYSSELNVNALELDDSALYLCASSSGLPRDTGELFFGEGSRLTVL.

In DNA, the CDR3 is TGTGCCAGCAGTCCAGGGACTAGCGGGGAAGAGACCCAGTACTTC. It translates to CASSPGTSGEETQYF. V usage is TRBV7-2 and J usage is TRBJ2-5, with TRBD2 matching over 13 bases. CDR1 and CDR2 (germline): SGHTA, FQGNSA. V trimming: 6 bases; J trimming: 3 bases; junction bases outside the gene matches: 4. The CDR3 is 15 residues long.

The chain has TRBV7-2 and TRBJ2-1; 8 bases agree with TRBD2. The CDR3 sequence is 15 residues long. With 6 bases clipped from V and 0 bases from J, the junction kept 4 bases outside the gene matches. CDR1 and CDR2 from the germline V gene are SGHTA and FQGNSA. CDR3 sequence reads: CASSRAGDSYNEQFF. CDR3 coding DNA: TGTGCCAGCAGTAGAGCGGGAGACTCCTACAATGAGCAGTTCTTC.

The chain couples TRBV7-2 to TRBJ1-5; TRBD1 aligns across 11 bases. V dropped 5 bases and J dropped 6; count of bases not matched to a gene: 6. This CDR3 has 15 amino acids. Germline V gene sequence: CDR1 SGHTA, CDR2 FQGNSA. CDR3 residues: CASSPRTGGLQPQHF. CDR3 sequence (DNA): TGTGCCAGCAGCCCCCGGACAGGGGGCCTTCAGCCCCAGCATTTT.

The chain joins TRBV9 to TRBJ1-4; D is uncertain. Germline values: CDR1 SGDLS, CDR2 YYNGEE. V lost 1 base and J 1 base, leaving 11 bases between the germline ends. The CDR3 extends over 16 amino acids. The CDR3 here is CASSVFGDGTNEKLFF. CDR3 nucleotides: TGTGCCAGCAGCGTATTCGGGGATGGAACTAATGAAAAACTGTTTTTT.

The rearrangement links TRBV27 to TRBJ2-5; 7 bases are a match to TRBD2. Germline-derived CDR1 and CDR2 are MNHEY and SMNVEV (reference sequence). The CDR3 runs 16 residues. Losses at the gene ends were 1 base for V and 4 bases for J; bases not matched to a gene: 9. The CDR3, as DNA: TGTGCCAGCAGTTTATTGGCCGGGGGGATGAGAGAGACCCAGTACTTC. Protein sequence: CASSLLAGGMRETQYF.

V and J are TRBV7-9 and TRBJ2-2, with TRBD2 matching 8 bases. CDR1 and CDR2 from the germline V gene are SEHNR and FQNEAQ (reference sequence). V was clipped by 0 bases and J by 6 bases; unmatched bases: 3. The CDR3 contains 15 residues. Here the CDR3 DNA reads TGTGCCAGCAGCTTAGCTAGCGGGGTCTCCGGGGAGCTGTTTTTT. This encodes CASSLASGVSGELFF.

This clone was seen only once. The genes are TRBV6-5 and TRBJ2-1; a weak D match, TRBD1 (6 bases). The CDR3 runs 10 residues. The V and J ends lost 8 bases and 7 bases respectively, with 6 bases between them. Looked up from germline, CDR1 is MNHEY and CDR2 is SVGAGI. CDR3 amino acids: CASGQNEQFF. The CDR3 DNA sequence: TGTGCCAGCGGACAGAATGAGCAGTTCTTC.

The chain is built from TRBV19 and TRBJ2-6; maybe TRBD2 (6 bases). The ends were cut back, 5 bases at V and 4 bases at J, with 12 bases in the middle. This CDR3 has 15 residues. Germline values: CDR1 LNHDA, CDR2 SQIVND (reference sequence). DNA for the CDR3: TGTGCCAGTAGTCGGGGGTTCGGGGGGGCCAACGTCCTGACTTTC. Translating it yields CASSRGFGGANVLTF.

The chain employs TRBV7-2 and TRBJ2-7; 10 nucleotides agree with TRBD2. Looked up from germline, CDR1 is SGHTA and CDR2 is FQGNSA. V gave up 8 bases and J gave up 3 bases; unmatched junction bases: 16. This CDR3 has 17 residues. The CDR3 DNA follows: TGTGCCAGCGCATTAAGCGGGACTAGCGTTATAATCTACGAGCAGTACTTC. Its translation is CASALSGTSVIIYEQYF.

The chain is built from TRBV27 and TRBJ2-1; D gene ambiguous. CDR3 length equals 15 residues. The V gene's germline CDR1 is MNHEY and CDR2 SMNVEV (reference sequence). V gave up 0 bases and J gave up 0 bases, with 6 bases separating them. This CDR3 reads CASSLSTSSYNEQFF. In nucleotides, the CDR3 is TGTGCCAGCAGTTTATCTACCAGCTCCTACAATGAGCAGTTCTTC.

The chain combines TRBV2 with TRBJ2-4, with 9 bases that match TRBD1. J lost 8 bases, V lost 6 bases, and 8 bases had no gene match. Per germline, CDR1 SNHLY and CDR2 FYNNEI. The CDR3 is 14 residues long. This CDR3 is CASRQGQGIDIQYF. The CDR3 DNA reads TGTGCCAGCAGGCAGGGACAGGGAATAGACATTCAGTACTTC.

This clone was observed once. CDR3 DNA: TGCGCCAGCTCCGGACAGCGCCTAGGGAATGAGCAGTTCTTC. Amino acid sequence: CASSGQRLGNEQFF. This chain uses TRBV10-1 with TRBJ2-1, with D maybe TRBD1 (6 bases). The CDR3 consists of 14 residues. V was clipped by 8 bases and J by 7 bases, with 18 bases between them. In germline, CDR1 is WNHNN, CDR2 SYGVQD (reference sequence).

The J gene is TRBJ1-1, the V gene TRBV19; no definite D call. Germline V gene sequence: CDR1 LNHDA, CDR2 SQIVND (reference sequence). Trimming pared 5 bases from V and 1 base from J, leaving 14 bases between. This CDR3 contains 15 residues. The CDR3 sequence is CASSPAASKNTEAFF. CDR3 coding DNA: TGTGCCAGTAGTCCGGCGGCCAGCAAGAACACTGAAGCTTTCTTT.